This T cell receptor (beta chain) was sequenced for a study of cytomegalovirus exposure and HLA in healthy donors (dated by TCRdb to about 2017). Concerning the study at large: In an earlier analysis of 587 of the donors, roughly 300 Gb of sequence data and 117 million unique TCR beta sequences from roughly 200 million T cells were reported. HLA typing covered class I and class II loci at four-digit resolution. The number of donors typed differed by locus, with about 629-640 for A, B, C, DRB1 and DQB1, 522 for DQA1, some 570 for DPA1, and some 470 for DPB1. Four to six DR-DQ haplotypes were handled as single units for association and clustering, since linkage in the cohort was strong. To predict cytomegalovirus infection status, the study combined high-throughput TCR immunosequencing, statistical association of individual TCRs with disease status, and machine learning. Donor age, sex, ethnicity and CMV serostatus were compiled together with the repertoire data. All discovery cohort repertoires had been generated on a single sequencing platform. Rather than drawing on any new phenotypic data, the later analysis identified candidate immune exposures from TCR beta sequences and the way those sequences occurred across donors. A later genetic analysis took genome-wide SNP genotypes for about 65% of the 666 donors and used that subset as a discovery cohort. An early release that covered roughly 600 HLA-typed donors contained 250 to 350 gigabases of sequencing data and 70 million to 100 million unique TCR sequences. Along with the approximately 650-subject first cohort, a separate validation cohort of over a hundred different subjects was used. The study aimed to test whether cataloging public T cell receptors could reveal signatures of past pathogen exposure. Of the roughly 400 genotyped donors, approximately 83% fell in the genetic ancestry cluster associated with self-reported Caucasian donors. In an earlier analysis of 500 to 650 of the donors, high-throughput TCR beta sequencing was used to judge whether each TCR beta V gene segment behaved as functional or pseudogenic. Across approximately 400 genotyped donors of the cohort, an average of about 250,000 unique TCR beta nucleotide sequences per donor were sequenced, and 15% to 20% of those sequences were non-productive. A later analysis re-analyzed previously published TCR beta repertoires from 666 donors and added high-resolution HLA genotyping to study TCR occurrence patterns. The T cell repertoires of 666 subjects were profiled by immunosequencing and related to cytomegalovirus serostatus. Overall study outcomes, separate from this receptor: Most TCR sequences were observed very rarely across donors, whereas some public TCRs were present in many individuals. The study gave a list of about 170 TCR beta chains associated with cytomegalovirus. Assigning TCR associations to individual alleles was difficult when HLA alleles, especially DR and DQ, strongly co-occurred. An earlier analysis of 587 of the donors showed that most TCR beta V segments appeared in productive rearrangements either about 90% or about 30% of the time, which broadly matched IMGT annotations. The authors suggested that the approach could potentially be generalized to other disease states and immunological phenotypes. The presence/absence analyses assumed that sequencing depth was roughly uniform across donors, and that assumption may not be true. A later analysis found that TCR association rates varied across HLA loci, with DRB1 alleles showing the most associated TCRs and HLA-C alleles the fewest. In a later analysis, most CMV-associated TCR beta chains were found to appear HLA-restricted, with HLA associations seemingly driven largely by CMV exposure. In vitro tests confirmed that a few of the cytomegalovirus-associated TCR beta chains recognize cytomegalovirus antigens. This cohort had only TCR beta chains sequenced, and the lack of alpha or paired-chain data limited which features could be detected. In both the original and validation cohorts, the classifier was reported to diagnose cytomegalovirus status with high specificity and sensitivity. According to a later genetic analysis, donors in an Asian-associated ancestry cluster had fewer N-insertions in productive TCRs than the roughly 670-donor mean. Because some donors lacked HLA typing at each locus, the association tests relied only on the typed subset. Because counts were too low, roughly 17 rarely observed V segments, including chromosome 9 orphons, were left out of the earlier analysis of about 620 of the donors. A later analysis found that HLA-associated TCR beta chains were more clonally expanded and had lower generation probabilities than equally common non-associated chains. Correlated functional status among segregating V segments might reflect linkage disequilibrium, but an unknown experimental factor could not be ruled out. In a later analysis, 16,951 TCR beta sequences were associated with specific HLA alleles at a false discovery rate of 0.05. Some IMGT-functional V segments, including TRBV6-2 and TRBV6-3, could not be told apart with the 87-base-pair reads, so those segments were excluded. V-gene and J-gene trimming of TCR beta chains was associated with a missense DCLRE1C variant in a later genetic analysis, and the association was replicated in an independent cohort. CMV serostatus was the only immune exposure information available for the cohort. A further reported finding was that TCR beta sequences accurately predicted the HLA-A and HLA-B alleles for most subjects in the first cohort. Several of the top co-occurrence clusters appeared to be linked to parvovirus B19, influenza, CMV and Epstein-Barr virus, according to a later analysis. A cluster of highly shared sequence variants was judged likely to be a technical artifact of the sequencing pipeline.

Regarding this clone: Its target antigen remains unknown. No base-level quality is on record; no much larger clone is a single base apart.

The library was generated by the immunoSEQ multiplex PCR assay. A mixture of 60 forward primers for TCR Vbeta segments and 13 reverse primers for TCR Jbeta segments was used in the multiplex PCR. The CDR3 region of rearranged TCR beta genes was amplified from genomic DNA by a multiplex PCR assay. The amplified TCR beta libraries were sequenced on the Illumina HiSeq System as 87-base-pair reads. The paper's processing steps were these. Across the roughly 600 repertoires, a later analysis counted 80 million or so unique TCR beta chains, roughly 11 million of which were shared by at least two donors. Raw reads were error-corrected and collapsed into unique sequences by a nearest-neighbor algorithm in which closely related sequences were merged to remove PCR and sequencing errors. CDR3 sequences were aligned to IMGT reference sequences to assign V, D and J gene segments. For a sequence to be retained, a match of at least six nucleotides to both a V gene segment and a J gene segment was required. A rearrangement was called productive if the CDR3 had no stop codons and remained in frame with V and J, and every other rearrangement was called non-productive. CDR3 was defined by IMGT convention, running from the second conserved V-encoded cysteine to the conserved J-encoded phenylalanine. In an earlier analysis of more than 550 of the donors, sequences lacking an unambiguous match to a single V gene segment were excluded. In an earlier analysis of a few hundred of the donors, V segments were called functional above 56.7% productive rearrangements and were called segregating when the between-donor standard deviation exceeded 5%. A statistical classification framework was built for diagnosing cytomegalovirus status from the catalog of TCR beta chain sequences. In a later analysis, TCR nucleotide sequences were compared against IMGT/GENE-DB human TR gene sequences so that V and J genes could be assigned. A later analysis assigned CDR3 sequences and most-parsimonious VDJ recombination scenarios with the TCRdist pipeline. In a later analysis, each TCR beta chain was defined by its CDR3 amino acid sequence together with its V-gene family, and reads lacking a unique V-gene family were excluded. A later analysis removed nearly 600 highly shared, low-generation-probability nucleotide sequences to deal with suspected cross-contamination and a sequencing artifact. In a later analysis, a clonal expansion index for each public chain was calculated from normalized within-repertoire ranks of inferred template counts. In a later analysis, generation probabilities were computed with a VDJ recombination model fitted to out-of-frame rearrangements, and the resulting probabilities were checked against IGoR. Hypergeometric tests were used in a later analysis to score TCR-TCR, TCR-HLA and TCR-CMV co-occurrence, with a repertoire-size bias correction applied to the TCR pairs. In a later analysis, false discovery rates were estimated by permuting HLA or CMV assignments 20 times. In a later analysis, co-occurring TCRs were grouped using DBSCAN, with TCRdist sequence similarity added in when clustering inside HLA-allele-positive subsets. Co-occurrence clustering excluded repertoires with fewer than 30,000 or more than 120,000 public chains, plus five with anomalous nucleotide sharing. TCRdb took over this immuneACCESS table, retaining in-frame rearrangements with V and J assigned. Such tables are incomplete; in checked studies, under half of the missing clones stem from an unresolved V gene, and the remainder is unexplained. V, J and clone size are taken as reported in that table, and D and trimming were inferred from the DNA itself. The sample includes some 150,000 clones, with almost 80% observed a single time. The ten largest clones capture approximately 6.3% of the sample.

The germline V gene (reference sequence) supplies CDR1 SGHNT and CDR2 YYREEE. The CDR3 goes from the cysteine to the phenylalanine over 14 residues. Just the 42-base CDR3 DNA is kept, in frame starting at base 1. Cut back by 1 base and 4 bases, the V and J ends lie 11 bases apart. The cohort was made up of 666 healthy bone marrow donors. Cohort members were all nominally healthy when sampled, although unrecorded immune exposures were likely present. The donor tested CMV seropositive, placing the donor among the approximately 310 seropositive members of the cohort. A peripheral blood sample was collected from each donor, and TCR beta sequencing was performed on peripheral blood mononuclear cells. Genomic DNA extraction from the blood cell samples was performed with the Qiagen DNeasy Blood Extraction Kit.

This receptor was taken from a man aged 40-50 years in good health and CMV-seropositive. The chain uses TRBV5-4 and TRBJ2-5, with a weak D call of TRBD2 (5 bases match). Sequenced material: PBMCs. The CDR3: CASSLYPGGETQYF. At the DNA level, the sequence is TGTGCCAGCAGCTTGTATCCCGGAGGAGAGACCCAGTACTTC.